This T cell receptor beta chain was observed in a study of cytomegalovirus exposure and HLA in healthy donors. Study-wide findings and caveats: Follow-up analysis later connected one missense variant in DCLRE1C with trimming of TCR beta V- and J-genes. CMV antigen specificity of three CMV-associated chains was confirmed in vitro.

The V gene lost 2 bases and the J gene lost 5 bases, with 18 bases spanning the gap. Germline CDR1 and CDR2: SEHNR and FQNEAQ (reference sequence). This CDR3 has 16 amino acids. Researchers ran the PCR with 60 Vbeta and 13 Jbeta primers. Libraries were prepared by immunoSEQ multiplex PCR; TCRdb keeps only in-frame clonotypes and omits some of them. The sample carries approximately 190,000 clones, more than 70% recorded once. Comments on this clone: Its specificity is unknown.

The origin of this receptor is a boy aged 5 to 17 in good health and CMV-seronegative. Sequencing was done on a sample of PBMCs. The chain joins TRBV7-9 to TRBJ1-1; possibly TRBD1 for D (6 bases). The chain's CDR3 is CASSLRAGASGTEAFF. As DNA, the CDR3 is TGTGCCAGCAGCTTAAGGGCAGGGGCGTCGGGAACTGAAGCTTTCTTT.